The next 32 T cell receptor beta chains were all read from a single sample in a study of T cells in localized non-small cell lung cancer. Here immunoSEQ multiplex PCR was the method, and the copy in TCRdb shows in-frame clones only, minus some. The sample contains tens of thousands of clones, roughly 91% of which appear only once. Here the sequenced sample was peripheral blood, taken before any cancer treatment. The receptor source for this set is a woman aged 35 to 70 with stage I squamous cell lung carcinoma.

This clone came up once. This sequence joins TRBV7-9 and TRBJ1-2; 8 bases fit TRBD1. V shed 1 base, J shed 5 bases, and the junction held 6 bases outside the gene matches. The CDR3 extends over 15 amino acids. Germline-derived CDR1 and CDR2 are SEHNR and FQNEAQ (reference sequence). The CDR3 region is CASSLGTGRGYGYTF. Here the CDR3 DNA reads TGTGCCAGCAGCTTAGGGACAGGGAGGGGATATGGCTACACCTTC.

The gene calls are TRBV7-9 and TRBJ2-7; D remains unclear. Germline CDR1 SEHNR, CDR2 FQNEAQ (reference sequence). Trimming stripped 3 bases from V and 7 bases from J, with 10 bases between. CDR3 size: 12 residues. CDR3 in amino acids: CASSLATREQYF. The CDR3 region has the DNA TGTGCCAGCAGCTTGGCGACCCGGGAGCAGTACTTC.

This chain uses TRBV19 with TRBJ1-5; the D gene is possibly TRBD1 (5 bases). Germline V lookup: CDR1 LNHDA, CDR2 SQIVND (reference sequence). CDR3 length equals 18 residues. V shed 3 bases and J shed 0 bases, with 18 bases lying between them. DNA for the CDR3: TGTGCCAGTAGTATTGGGGGTGATCTCGGGAATAGCAATCAGCCCCAGCATTTT. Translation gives CASSIGGDLGNSNQPQHF.

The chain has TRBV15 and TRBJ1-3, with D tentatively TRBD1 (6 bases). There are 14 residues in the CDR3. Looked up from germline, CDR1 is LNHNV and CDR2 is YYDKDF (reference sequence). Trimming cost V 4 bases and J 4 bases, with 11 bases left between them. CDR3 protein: CATSIQGIGNTIYF. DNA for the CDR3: TGTGCCACCAGCATCCAGGGGATCGGAAACACCATATATTTT. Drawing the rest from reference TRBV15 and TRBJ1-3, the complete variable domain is DAMVIQNPRYQVTQFGKPVTLSCSQTLNHNVMYWYQQKSSQAPKLLFHYYDKDFNNEADTPDNFQSRRPNTSFCFLDIRSPGLGDTAMYLCATSIQGIGNTIYFGEGSWLTVV.

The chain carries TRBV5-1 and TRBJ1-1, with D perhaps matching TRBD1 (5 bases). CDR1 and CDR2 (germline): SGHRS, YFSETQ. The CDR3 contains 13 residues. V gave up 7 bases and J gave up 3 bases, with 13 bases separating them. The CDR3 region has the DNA TGCGCCAGCTGCCCATCGGGGGACACTGAAGCTTTCTTT. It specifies CASCPSGDTEAFF.

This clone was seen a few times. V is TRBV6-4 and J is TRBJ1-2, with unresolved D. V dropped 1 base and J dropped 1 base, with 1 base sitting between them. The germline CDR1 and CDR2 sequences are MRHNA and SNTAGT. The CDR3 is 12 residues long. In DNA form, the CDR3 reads TGTGCCAGCAGTGACTTTAACTATGGCTACACCTTC. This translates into CASSDFNYGYTF.

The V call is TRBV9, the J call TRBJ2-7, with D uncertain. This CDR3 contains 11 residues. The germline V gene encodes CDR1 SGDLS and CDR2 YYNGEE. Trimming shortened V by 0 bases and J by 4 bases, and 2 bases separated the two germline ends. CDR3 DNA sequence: TGTGCCAGCAGCGTAGCTTACGAGCAGTACTTC. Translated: CASSVAYEQYF.

The CDR3 protein is CASSPLGQGVSTDTQYF. CDR3 DNA sequence: TGTGCCAGCAGCCCCCTGGGACAGGGGGTGTCCACAGATACGCAGTATTTT. The rearrangement uses TRBV5-6 and TRBJ2-3; TRBD1 aligns across 11 bases. Per germline, CDR1 SGHDT and CDR2 YYEEEE. With V trimmed by 4 bases and J by 2 bases, 9 bases remained unmatched. The length of the CDR3 is 17 residues.

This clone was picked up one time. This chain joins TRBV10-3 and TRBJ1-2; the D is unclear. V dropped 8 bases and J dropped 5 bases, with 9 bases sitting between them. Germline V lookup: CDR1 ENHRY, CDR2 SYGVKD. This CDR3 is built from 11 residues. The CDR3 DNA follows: TGTGCCATCCGGCAGGAATATGGCTACACCTTC. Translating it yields CAIRQEYGYTF.

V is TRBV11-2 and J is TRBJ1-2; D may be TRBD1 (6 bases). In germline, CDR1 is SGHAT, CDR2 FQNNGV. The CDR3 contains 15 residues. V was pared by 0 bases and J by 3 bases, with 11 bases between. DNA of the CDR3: TGTGCCAGCAGCTTAGAATCAGGGGCCCACTATGGCTACACCTTC. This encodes CASSLESGAHYGYTF.

The CDR3 region has the DNA TGTGCCAGTAGTGTACAGGGAGGTGACACTGAAGCTTTCTTT. It specifies CASSVQGGDTEAFF. The rearrangement links TRBV19 to TRBJ1-1; TRBD1 is a possible D gene (6 bases). The germline V gene encodes CDR1 LNHDA and CDR2 SQIVND (reference sequence). V was clipped by 5 bases and J by 3 bases, with 13 bases between them. There are 14 residues in the CDR3.

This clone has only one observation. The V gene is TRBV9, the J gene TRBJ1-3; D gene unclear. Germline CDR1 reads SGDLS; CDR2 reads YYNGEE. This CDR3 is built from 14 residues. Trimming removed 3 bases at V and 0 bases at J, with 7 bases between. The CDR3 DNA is TGTGCCAGCAGCGCTCGGAACTCTGGAAACACCATATATTTT. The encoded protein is CASSARNSGNTIYF.

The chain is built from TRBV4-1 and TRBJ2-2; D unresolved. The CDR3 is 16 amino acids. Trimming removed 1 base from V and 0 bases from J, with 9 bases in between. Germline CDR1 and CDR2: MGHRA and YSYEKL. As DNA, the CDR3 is TGCGCCAGCAGCCAAGGAATCCCTCCGAACACCGGGGAGCTGTTTTTT. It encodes CASSQGIPPNTGELFF.

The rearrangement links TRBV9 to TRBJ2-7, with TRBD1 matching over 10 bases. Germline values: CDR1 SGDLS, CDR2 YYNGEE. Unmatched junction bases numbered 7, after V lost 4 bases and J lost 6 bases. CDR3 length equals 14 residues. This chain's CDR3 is CASSPGTGASEQYF. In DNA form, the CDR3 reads TGTGCCAGCAGCCCAGGGACAGGGGCGAGCGAGCAGTACTTC.

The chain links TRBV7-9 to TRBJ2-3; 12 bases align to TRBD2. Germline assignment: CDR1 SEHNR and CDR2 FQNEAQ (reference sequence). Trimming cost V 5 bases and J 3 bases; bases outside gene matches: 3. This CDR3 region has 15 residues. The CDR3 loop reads CASSLTSGGTDTQYF. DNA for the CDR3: TGTGCCAGCAGCCTGACTAGCGGGGGAACAGATACGCAGTATTTT.

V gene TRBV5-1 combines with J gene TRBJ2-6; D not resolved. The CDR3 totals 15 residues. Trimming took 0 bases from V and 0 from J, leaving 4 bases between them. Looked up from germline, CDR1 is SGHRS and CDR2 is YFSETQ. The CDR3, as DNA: TGCGCCAGCAGCTTGGTGGGCTCTGGGGCCAACGTCCTGACTTTC. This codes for CASSLVGSGANVLTF.

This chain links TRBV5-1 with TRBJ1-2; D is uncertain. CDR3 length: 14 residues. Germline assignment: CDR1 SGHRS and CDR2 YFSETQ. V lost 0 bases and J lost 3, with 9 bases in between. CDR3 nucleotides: TGCGCCAGCAGCTTGGAACCAGGAGACTATGGCTACACCTTC. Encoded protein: CASSLEPGDYGYTF.

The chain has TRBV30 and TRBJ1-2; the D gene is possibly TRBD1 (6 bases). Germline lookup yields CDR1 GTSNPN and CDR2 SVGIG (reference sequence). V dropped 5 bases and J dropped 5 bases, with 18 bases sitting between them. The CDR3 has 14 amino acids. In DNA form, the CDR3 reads TGTGCCTGGCACGACAGGCTTAACTATTATGGCTACACCTTC. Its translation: CAWHDRLNYYGYTF.

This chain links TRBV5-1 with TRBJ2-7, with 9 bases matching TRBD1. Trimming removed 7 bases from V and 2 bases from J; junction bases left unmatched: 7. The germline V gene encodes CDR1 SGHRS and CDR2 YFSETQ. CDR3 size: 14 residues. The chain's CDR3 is CASYTGGSPYEQYF. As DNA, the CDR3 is TGCGCCAGCTACACAGGGGGCAGTCCCTACGAGCAGTACTTC. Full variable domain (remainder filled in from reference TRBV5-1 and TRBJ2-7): KAGVTQTPRYLIKTRGQQVTLSCSPISGHRSVSWYQQTPGQGLQFLFEYFSETQRNKGNFPGRFSGRQFSNSRSEMNVSTLELGDSALYLCASYTGGSPYEQYFGPGTRLTVT.

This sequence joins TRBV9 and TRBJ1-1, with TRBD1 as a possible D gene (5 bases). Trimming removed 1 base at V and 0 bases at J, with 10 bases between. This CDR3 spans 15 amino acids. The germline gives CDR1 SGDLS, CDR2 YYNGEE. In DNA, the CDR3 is TGTGCCAGCAGCGTATCCGGGACTGTGAACACTGAAGCTTTCTTT. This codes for CASSVSGTVNTEAFF.

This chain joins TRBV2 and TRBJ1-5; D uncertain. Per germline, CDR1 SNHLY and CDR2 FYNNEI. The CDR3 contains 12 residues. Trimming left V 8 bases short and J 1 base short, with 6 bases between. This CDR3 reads CASSRSNQPQHF. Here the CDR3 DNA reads TGTGCCAGCTCCAGGAGCAATCAGCCCCAGCATTTT.

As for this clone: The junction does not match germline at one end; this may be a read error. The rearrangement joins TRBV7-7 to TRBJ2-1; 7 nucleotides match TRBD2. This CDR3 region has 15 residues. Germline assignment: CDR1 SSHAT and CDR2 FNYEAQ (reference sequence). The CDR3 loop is CASSPLAVASGVQFF. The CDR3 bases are TGTGCTAGCAGCCCTCTAGCGGTGGCCTCAGGTGTGCAGTTCTTC.

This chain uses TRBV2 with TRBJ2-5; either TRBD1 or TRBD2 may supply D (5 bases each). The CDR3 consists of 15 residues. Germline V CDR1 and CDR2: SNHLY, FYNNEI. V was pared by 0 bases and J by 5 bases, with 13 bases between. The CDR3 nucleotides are TGTGCCAGCAGTGAAGCAGTTGAGGGGCTGGAGACCCAGTACTTC. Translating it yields CASSEAVEGLETQYF.

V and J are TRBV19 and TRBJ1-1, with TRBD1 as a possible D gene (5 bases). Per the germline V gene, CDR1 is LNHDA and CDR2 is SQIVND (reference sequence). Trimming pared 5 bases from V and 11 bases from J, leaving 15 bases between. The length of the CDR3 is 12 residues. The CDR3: CASSDPPRDAFF. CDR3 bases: TGTGCCAGTAGTGACCCCCCAAGGGACGCTTTCTTT. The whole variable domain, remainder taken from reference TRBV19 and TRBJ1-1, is DGGITQSPKYLFRKEGQNVTLSCEQNLNHDAMYWYRQDPGQGLRLIYYSQIVNDFQKGDIAEGYSVSREKKESFPLTVTSAQKNPTAFYLCASSDPPRDAFFGQGTRLTVV.

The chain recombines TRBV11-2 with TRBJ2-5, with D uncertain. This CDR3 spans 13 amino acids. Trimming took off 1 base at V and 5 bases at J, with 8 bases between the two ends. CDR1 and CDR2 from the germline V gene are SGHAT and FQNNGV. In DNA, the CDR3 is TGTGCCAGCAGCTTAGGCGAAAGGGAGACCCAGTACTTC. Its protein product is CASSLGERETQYF.

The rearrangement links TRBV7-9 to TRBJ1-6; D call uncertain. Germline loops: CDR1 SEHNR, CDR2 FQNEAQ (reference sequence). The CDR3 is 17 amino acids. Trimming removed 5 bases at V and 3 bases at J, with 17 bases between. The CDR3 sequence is CASSPDVERHYNSPLHF. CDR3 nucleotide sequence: TGTGCCAGCAGCCCCGACGTTGAGAGGCACTATAATTCACCCCTCCACTTT. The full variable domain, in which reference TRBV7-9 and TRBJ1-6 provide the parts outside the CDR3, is DTGVSQNPRHKITKRGQNVTFRCDPISEHNRLYWYRQTLGQGPEFLTYFQNEAQLEKSRLLSDRFSAERPKGSFSTLEIQRTEQGDSAMYLCASSPDVERHYNSPLHFGNGTRLTVT.

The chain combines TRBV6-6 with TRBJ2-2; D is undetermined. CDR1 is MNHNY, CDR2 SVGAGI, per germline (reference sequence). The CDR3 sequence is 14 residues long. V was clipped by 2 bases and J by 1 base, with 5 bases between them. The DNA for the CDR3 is TGTGCCAGCAGTTACAACAGGAACACCGGGGAGCTGTTTTTT. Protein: CASSYNRNTGELFF.

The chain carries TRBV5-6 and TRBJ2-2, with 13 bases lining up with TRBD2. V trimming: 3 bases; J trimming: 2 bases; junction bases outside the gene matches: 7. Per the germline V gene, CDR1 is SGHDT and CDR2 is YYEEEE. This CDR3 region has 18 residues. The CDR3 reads CASSSLLAGGLNTGELFF. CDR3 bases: TGTGCCAGCAGCTCCTTACTAGCGGGGGGGCTTAACACCGGGGAGCTGTTTTTT.

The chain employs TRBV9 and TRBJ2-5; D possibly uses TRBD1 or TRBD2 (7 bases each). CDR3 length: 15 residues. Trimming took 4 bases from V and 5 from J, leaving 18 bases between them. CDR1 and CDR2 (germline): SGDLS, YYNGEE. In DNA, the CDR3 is TGTGCCAGCAGCCCCCGGGGGGTGACAGGGGAGACCCAGTACTTC. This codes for CASSPRGVTGETQYF.

CDR3 residues: CASSLSGGALQNEQFF. CDR3 in DNA: TGTGCCAGCAGCCTTAGCGGGGGGGCGCTTCAAAATGAGCAGTTCTTC. The chain combines TRBV11-2 with TRBJ2-1, with 11 bases matching TRBD2. The junction had 10 bases not matched to a gene; V was cut back by 5 bases and J by 7 bases. Germline CDR1 reads SGHAT; CDR2 reads FQNNGV. The CDR3 totals 16 residues.

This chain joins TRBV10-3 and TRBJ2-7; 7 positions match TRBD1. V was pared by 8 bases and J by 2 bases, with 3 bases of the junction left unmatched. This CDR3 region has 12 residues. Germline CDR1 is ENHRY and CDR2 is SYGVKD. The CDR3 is CAIGDSTYEQYF. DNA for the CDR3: TGTGCCATCGGGGACAGTACCTACGAGCAGTACTTC.

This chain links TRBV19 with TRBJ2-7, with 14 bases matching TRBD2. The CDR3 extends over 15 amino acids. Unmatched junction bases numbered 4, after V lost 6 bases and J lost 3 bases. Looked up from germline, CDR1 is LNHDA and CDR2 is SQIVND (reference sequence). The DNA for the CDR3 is TGTGCCAGTAGGAGGACTAGCGGGGGGATCTACGAGCAGTACTTC. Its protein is CASRRTSGGIYEQYF.